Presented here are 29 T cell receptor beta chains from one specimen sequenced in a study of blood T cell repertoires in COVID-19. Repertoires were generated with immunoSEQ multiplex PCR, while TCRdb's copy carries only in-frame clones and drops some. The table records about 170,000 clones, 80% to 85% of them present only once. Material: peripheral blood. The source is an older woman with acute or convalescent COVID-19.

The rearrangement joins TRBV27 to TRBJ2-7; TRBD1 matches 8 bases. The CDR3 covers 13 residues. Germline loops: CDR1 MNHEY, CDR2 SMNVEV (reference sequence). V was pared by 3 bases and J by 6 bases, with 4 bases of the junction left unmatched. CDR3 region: CASSFDRGSEQYF. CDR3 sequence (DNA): TGTGCCAGCAGTTTTGACAGGGGTAGCGAGCAGTACTTC.

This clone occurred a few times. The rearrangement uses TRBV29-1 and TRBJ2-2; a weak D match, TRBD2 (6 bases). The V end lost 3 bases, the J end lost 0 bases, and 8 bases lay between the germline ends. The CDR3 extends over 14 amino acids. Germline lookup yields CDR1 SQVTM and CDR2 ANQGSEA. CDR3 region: CSVDGGANTGELFF. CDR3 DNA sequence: TGCAGCGTTGACGGCGGGGCGAACACCGGGGAGCTGTTTTTT.

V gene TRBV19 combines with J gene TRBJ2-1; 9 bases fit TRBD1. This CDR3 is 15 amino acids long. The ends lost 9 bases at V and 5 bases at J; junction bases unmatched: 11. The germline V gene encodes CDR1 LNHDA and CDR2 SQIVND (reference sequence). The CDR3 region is CASNLRDRDDNEQFF. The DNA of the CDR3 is TGTGCCAGCAATTTACGGGACAGGGACGACAATGAGCAGTTCTTC.

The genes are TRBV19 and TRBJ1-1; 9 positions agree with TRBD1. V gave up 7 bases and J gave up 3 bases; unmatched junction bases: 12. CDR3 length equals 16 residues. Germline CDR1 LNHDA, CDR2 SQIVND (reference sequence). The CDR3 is CASTRGGDREDTEAFF. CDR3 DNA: TGTGCCAGTACCAGGGGGGGGGACAGGGAGGACACTGAAGCTTTCTTT.

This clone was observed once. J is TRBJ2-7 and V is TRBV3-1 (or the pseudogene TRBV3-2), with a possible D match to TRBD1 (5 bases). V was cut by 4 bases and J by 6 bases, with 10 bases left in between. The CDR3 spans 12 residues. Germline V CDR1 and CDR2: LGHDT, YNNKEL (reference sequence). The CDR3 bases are TGTGCCAGCAGCCCCAGGGCTTCCGAGCAGTACTTC. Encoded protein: CASSPRASEQYF.

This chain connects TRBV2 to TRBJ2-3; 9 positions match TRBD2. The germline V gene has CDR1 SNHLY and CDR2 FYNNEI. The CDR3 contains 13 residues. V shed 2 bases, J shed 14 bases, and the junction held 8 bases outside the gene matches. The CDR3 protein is CASSEWPSGILYF. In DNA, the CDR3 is TGTGCCAGCAGTGAATGGCCTAGCGGGATCTTGTATTTT.

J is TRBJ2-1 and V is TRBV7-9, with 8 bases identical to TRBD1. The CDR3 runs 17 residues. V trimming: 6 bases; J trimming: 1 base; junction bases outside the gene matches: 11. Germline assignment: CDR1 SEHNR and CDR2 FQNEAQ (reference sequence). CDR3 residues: CASRRPRGRGSYNEQFF. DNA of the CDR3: TGTGCCAGCAGAAGACCCAGGGGGCGCGGGTCCTACAATGAGCAGTTCTTC.

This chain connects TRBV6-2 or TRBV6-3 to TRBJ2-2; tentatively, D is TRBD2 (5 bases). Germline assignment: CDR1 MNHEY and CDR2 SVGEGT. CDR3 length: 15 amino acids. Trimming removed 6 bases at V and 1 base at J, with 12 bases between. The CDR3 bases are TGTGCCAGCAGCCCCTGGCGGGTGAACACCGGGGAGCTGTTTTTT. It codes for CASSPWRVNTGELFF.

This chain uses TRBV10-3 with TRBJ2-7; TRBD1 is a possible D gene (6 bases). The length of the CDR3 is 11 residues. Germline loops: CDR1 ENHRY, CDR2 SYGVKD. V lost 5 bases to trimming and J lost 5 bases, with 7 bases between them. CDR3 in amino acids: CAISNRDEQYF. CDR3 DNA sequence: TGTGCCATCAGTAACAGGGACGAGCAGTACTTC.

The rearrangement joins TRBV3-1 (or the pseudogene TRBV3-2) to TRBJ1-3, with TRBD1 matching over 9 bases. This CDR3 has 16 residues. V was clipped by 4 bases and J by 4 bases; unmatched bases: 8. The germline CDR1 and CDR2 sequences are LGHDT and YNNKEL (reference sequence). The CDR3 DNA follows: TGTGCCAGCAGCCTCGGGACAGGGTTATCCGGAAACACCATATATTTT. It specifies CASSLGTGLSGNTIYF.

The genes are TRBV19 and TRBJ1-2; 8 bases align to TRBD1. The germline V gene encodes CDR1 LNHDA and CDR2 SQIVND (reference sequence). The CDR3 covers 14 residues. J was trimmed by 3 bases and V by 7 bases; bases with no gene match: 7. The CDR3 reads CASNRGSSYYGYTF. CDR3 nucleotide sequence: TGTGCCAGTAACAGGGGGAGCTCTTACTATGGCTACACCTTC.

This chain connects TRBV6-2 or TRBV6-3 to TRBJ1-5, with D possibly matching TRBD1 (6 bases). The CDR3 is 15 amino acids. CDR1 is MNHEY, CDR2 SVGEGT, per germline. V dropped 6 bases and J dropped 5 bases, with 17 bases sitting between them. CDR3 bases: TGTGCCAGCAGGTACCAGACAGGAACCCATCAGCCCCAGCATTTT. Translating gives CASRYQTGTHQPQHF.

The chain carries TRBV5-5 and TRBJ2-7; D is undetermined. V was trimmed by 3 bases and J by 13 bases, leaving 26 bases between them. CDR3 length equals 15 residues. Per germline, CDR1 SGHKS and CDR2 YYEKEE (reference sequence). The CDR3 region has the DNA TGTGCCAGCAGCTCCGCCCTGGGTCCCATCCGCGAGGTCTACTTC. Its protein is CASSSALGPIREVYF.

The CDR3 loop reads CASSKRSWRVEAYGYTF. The DNA for the CDR3 is TGTGCCAGCAGCAAACGATCCTGGAGGGTGGAGGCCTATGGCTACACCTTC. V usage is TRBV21-1 and J usage is TRBJ1-2. TRBV21-1 constitutes a pseudogene. CDR3 size: 17 residues.

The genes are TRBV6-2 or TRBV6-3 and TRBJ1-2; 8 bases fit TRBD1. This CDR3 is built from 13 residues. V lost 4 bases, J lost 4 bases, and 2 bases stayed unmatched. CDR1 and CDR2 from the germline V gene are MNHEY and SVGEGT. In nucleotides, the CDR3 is TGTGCCAGCAGTTCAGGGGGCGGCTATGGCTACACCTTC. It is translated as CASSSGGGYGYTF.

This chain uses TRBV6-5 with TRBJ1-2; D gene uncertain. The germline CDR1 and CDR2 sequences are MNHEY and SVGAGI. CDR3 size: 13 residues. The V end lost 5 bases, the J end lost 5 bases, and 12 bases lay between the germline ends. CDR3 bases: TGTGCCAGCAGTCCAGGAGGTGATTATGGCTACACCTTC. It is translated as CASSPGGDYGYTF.

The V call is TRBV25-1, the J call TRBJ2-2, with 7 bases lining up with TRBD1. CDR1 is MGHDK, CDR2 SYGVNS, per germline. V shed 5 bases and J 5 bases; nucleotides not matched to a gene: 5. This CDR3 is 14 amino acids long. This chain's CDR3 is CASSTQGVTGELFF. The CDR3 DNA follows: TGTGCCAGCAGTACCCAGGGGGTAACCGGGGAGCTGTTTTTT.

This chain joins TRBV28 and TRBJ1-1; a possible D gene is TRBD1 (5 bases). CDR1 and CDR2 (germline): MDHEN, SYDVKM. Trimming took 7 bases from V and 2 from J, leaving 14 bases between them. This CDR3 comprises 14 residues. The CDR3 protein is CASIPPQGNTEAFF. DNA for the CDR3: TGTGCCAGCATTCCCCCCCAGGGCAACACTGAAGCTTTCTTT.

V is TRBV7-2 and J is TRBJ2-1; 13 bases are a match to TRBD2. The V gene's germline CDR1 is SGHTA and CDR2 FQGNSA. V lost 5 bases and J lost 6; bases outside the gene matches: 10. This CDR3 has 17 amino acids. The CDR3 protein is CASSTSGGAPPLNEQFF. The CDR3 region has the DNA TGTGCCAGCAGCACTAGCGGGGGGGCTCCCCCCCTCAATGAGCAGTTCTTC. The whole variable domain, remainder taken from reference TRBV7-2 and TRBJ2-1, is GAGVSQSPSNKVTEKGKDVELRCDPISGHTALYWYRQSLGQGLEFLIYFQGNSAPDKSGLPSDRFSAERTGGSVSTLTIQRTQQEDSAVYLCASSTSGGAPPLNEQFFGPGTRLTVL.

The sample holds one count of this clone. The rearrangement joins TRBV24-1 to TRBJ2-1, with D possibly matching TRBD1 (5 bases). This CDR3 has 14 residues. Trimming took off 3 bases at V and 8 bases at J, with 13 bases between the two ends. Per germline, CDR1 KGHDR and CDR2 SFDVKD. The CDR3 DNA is TGTGCCACCAGTGATAAAAGACAGACGGATGAGCAGTTCTTC. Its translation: CATSDKRQTDEQFF.

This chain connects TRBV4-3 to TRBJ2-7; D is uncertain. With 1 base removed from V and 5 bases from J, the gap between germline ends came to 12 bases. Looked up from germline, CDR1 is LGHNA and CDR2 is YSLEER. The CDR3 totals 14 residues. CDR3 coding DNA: TGCGCCAGCAGCCAAGTAAAGTGGGCCCACGAGCAGTACTTC. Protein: CASSQVKWAHEQYF.

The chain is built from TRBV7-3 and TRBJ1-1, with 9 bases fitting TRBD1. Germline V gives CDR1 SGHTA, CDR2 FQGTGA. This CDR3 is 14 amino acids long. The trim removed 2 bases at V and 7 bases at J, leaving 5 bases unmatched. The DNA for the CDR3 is TGTGCCAGCAGCTTAGGCCGGGACAGGGATGAAGCTTTCTTT. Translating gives CASSLGRDRDEAFF. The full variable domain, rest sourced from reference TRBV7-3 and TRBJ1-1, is GAGVSQTPSNKVTEKGKYVELRCDPISGHTALYWYRQSLGQGPEFLIYFQGTGAADDSGLPNDRFFAVRPEGSVSTLKIQRTERGDSAVYLCASSLGRDRDEAFFGQGTRLTVV.

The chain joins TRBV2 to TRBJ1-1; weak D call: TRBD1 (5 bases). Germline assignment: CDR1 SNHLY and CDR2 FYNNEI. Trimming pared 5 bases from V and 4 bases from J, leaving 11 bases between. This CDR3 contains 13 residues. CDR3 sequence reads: CASSTGGFTEAFF. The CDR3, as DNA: TGTGCCAGCAGTACAGGTGGGTTCACTGAAGCTTTCTTT.

In DNA, the CDR3 is TGCGCCAGCAGCCAGGACCCGGGACAGGGTAGCAATCAGCCCCAGCATTTT. It translates to CASSQDPGQGSNQPQHF. V and J are TRBV4-1 and TRBJ1-5; 9 bases map to TRBD1. Unmatched junction bases numbered 6, after V lost 3 bases and J lost 0 bases. This CDR3 is 17 amino acids long. Germline values: CDR1 MGHRA, CDR2 YSYEKL.

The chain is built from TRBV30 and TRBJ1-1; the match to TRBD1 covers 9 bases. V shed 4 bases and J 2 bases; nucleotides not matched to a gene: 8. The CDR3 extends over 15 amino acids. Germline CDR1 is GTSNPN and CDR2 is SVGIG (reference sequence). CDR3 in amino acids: CAWNHRGRSNTEAFF. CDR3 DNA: TGTGCCTGGAACCACAGGGGGCGGAGTAACACTGAAGCTTTCTTT. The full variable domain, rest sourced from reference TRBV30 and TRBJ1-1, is SQTIHQWPATLVQPVGSPLSLECTVEGTSNPNLYWYRQAAGRGLQLLFYSVGIGQISSEVPQNLSASRPQDRQFILSSKKLLLSDSGFYLCAWNHRGRSNTEAFFGQGTRLTVV.

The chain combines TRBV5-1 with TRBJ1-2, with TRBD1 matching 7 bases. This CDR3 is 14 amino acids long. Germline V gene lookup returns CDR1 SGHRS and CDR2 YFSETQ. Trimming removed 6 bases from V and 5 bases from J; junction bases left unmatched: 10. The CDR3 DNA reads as TGCGCCAGCACACCGATAGGGGGCGCTTATGGCTACACCTTC. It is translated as CASTPIGGAYGYTF.

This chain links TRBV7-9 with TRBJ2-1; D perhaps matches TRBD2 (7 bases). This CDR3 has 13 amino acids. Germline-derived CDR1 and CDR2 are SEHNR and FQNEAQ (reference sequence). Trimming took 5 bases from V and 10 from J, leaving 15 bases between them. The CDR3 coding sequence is TGTGCCAGCAGCGCCCGGGGGGCCGAGGAGCAGTTCTTC. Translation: CASSARGAEEQFF.

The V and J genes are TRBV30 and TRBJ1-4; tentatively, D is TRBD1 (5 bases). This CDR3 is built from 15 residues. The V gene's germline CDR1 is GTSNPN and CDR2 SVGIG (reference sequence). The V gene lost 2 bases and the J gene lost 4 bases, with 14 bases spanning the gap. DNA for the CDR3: TGTGCCTGGAGTATGACAGACTCATTTAATGAAAAACTGTTTTTT. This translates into CAWSMTDSFNEKLFF.

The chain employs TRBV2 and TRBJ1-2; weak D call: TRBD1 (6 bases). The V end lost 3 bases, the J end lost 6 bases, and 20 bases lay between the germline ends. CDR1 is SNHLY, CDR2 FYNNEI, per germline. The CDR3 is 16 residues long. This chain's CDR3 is CASSDLTGEGSNGYTF. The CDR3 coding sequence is TGTGCCAGCAGTGATTTGACAGGCGAGGGGTCGAATGGCTACACCTTC.